The T cell receptor (beta chain) under discussion was sequenced for a study of T cell responses to AZD1222 COVID-19 vaccine. Study-wide results and caveats: The donor group comprised mostly white British people and more females; the analysis possibly underestimated clonal diversity. Increases in Spike-specific TCR breadth and depth were seen after two AZD1222 doses. Researchers took repertoire samples only after the peak T cell response had come.

Worth noting for this clone: Its cognate antigen is unknown.

The germline CDR1 and CDR2 sequences are SGHDN and FVKESK. The CDR3 contains 14 residues. V was shortened by 2 bases and J by 4 bases, with 11 bases between the two germline ends. Some clones are missing from TCRdb's copy, which holds only in-frame ones; the method was immunoSEQ multiplex PCR. Of approximately 65,000 clones listed, 80% are singletons. Sequencing used peripheral blood, obtained on day 0 of AZD1222 vaccination. The source is an adult in good health. V is TRBV14 and J is TRBJ2-5, with D uncertain. CDR3 coding DNA: TGTGCCAGCAGCCAAAGACCGCGGTTAGAGACCCAGTACTTC. Translating it yields CASSQRPRLETQYF. The full variable domain, in which reference TRBV14 and TRBJ2-5 provide the parts outside the CDR3, is EAGVTQFPSHSVIEKGQTVTLRCDPISGHDNLYWYRRVMGKEIKFLLHFVKESKQDESGMPNNRFLAERTGGTYSTLKVQPAELEDSGVYFCASSQRPRLETQYFGPGTRLLVL.